What follows describes a single T cell receptor beta chain. Its antigen is still unknown. The data originate from a study of beta chain features in type 1 diabetes. Turning to the study itself: Patient and healthy donor groups were alike in age, gender and cell yields. Study outcomes and limitations: PCR may have favored shorter templates equally in patients and controls. Resolution of whether HLA type affects TCRB rearrangement was not achieved here.

Every bit of the isolated RNA underwent reverse transcription, so sequencing read expressed TCRB transcripts. The data were produced by immunoSEQ multiplex PCR, yet TCRdb's version contains in-frame clones alone and is incomplete. The data contain about 340,000 clones, 7.5% to 9% of them singletons. The CDR3 loop spans 12 amino acids. Germline lookup yields CDR1 SGHAT and CDR2 FQNNGV. The germline V and J ends were trimmed by 2 bases and 7 bases, with 8 bases remaining between them. The TCR originated in a woman between 18 and 29 years old in good health. The rearrangement joins TRBV11-2 to TRBJ2-5; D is unclear. Sequencing was done on a sample of central memory CD4+ T cells from blood. The CDR3 region has the DNA TGTGCCAGCAGCTTATCTTCGGGGACCCAGTACTTC. Amino acid sequence: CASSLSSGTQYF.